The 19 T cell receptor beta chains below all came from one sample that was sequenced in a study of T-cell memory formation after mild COVID-19. TCRdb redid the calling of the 5' RACE reads with MiXCR, one entry per CDR3 protein. The sample holds more than 300,000 distinct CDR3 sequences, approximately 15% seen once. The specimen was PBMCs or a T cell subset sorted from them (not recorded which). These receptors all stem from a man between 18 and 35 years old who had mild COVID-19 (a few samples of this study predate the infection). Cell type and time point are not known.

In DNA form, the CDR3 reads TGCGCCAGCAGCGGACCAACCGGATTGGGGAACACTGAAGCTTTCTTT. Translated: CASSGPTGLGNTEAFF. The rearrangement uses TRBV4-3 and TRBJ1-1; D remains unclear. The CDR3 length is 16 residues. Germline V CDR1 and CDR2: LGHNA, YSLEER. V was pared by 5 bases and J by 1 base, with 17 bases between.

This chain links TRBV10-1 with TRBJ2-7; D gene unclear. The CDR3 covers 15 residues. Germline V gene lookup returns CDR1 WNHNN and CDR2 SYGVQD (reference sequence). The V end lost 1 base, the J end lost 5 bases, and 15 bases lay between the germline ends. This CDR3 reads CASSEWRQSLHEQYV. CDR3 nucleotide sequence: TGCGCCAGCAGTGAGTGGCGTCAGTCCCTACACGAGCAGTACGTC.

In this sample, this clonotype turned up a few times. This rearrangement joins TRBV14 to TRBJ2-2; no firm D call. The germline gives CDR1 SGHDN, CDR2 FVKESK. Trimming cost V 7 bases and J 6 bases, with 3 bases left between them. The CDR3 has 10 residues. The chain's CDR3 is CASTPGELFF. Here the CDR3 DNA reads TGTGCCAGCACCCCCGGGGAGCTGTTTTTT.

The V gene is TRBV6-1, the J gene TRBJ2-7; 7 positions agree with TRBD1. Looked up from germline, CDR1 is MNHNS and CDR2 is SASEGT. This CDR3 is 14 amino acids long. V shed 0 bases, J shed 6 bases, and the junction held 5 bases outside the gene matches. The DNA for the CDR3 is TGTGCCAGCAGTGAAGCGCGAGGGGGCGGCGAGCAGTACTTC. This codes for CASSEARGGGEQYF.

This clonotype was detected only a few times. CDR3 coding DNA: TGCGCCAGCAGCCCGGGTGGGTACCGAGCCACAGATACGCAGTATTTT. The encoded protein is CASSPGGYRATDTQYF. This chain connects TRBV4-3 to TRBJ2-3; D ambiguous. CDR1 and CDR2 (germline): LGHNA, YSLEER. The CDR3 is 16 amino acids. Trimming took off 4 bases at V and 2 bases at J, with 16 bases between the two ends.

In its sample, this clonotype ranks as medium-sized. The gene calls are TRBV5-1 and TRBJ2-4; no firm D call. Deletions cut 0 bases from V and 0 bases from J, with 13 bases between. CDR3 length: 17 amino acids. The germline CDR1 and CDR2 sequences are SGHRS and YFSETQ. This CDR3 reads CASSLAFEKAAKNIQYF. In DNA, the CDR3 is TGCGCCAGCAGCTTGGCTTTTGAGAAGGCAGCCAAAAACATTCAGTACTTC.

At least ten counts were recorded for this clonotype. The chain combines TRBV4-3 with TRBJ2-1, with 7 nucleotides matching TRBD1. The length of the CDR3 is 14 residues. V lost 4 bases and J lost 2; bases outside the gene matches: 2. Germline CDR1 and CDR2: LGHNA and YSLEER. This CDR3 reads CASSPGTAYNEQFF. In DNA, the CDR3 is TGCGCCAGCAGCCCCGGGACAGCCTACAATGAGCAGTTCTTC.

This clonotype has a single count. The rearrangement uses TRBV12-3 or TRBV12-4 and TRBJ2-7; D may be TRBD2 (5 bases). The J call may be in error: the DNA end matches TRBJ2-4 better. CDR3 length: 12 residues. The CDR3 spells CASRGPGDIQYF. The CDR3, as DNA: TGTGCCAGCAGAGGACCCGGGGACATTCAGTACTTC.

This clonotype was observed at least ten times. The J gene is TRBJ2-7, the V gene TRBV5-1; D unresolved. Trimming shortened V by 3 bases and J by 3 bases, and 13 bases separated the two germline ends. The germline V gene has CDR1 SGHRS and CDR2 YFSETQ. CDR3 size: 14 residues. CDR3: CASSSFPLRYEQYF. The CDR3 DNA reads TGCGCCAGCAGCTCCTTTCCCCTTCGCTACGAGCAGTACTTC. The whole variable domain, filled in from reference TRBV5-1 and TRBJ2-7, reads KAGVTQTPRYLIKTRGQQVTLSCSPISGHRSVSWYQQTPGQGLQFLFEYFSETQRNKGNFPGRFSGRQFSNSRSEMNVSTLELGDSALYLCASSSFPLRYEQYFGPGTRLTVT.

At least ten counts were recorded for this clonotype. The chain has TRBV5-1 and TRBJ1-2; D perhaps matches TRBD1 (5 bases). Trimming took off 4 bases at V and 8 bases at J, with 15 bases between the two ends. The V gene's germline CDR1 is SGHRS and CDR2 YFSETQ. The CDR3 is 13 amino acids. The CDR3 coding sequence is TGCGCCAGCAGCCGGGGACCGTTATTCGGCTACACCTTC. It yields the protein CASSRGPLFGYTF. Full variable domain (outside the CDR3, taken from reference TRBV5-1 and TRBJ1-2): KAGVTQTPRYLIKTRGQQVTLSCSPISGHRSVSWYQQTPGQGLQFLFEYFSETQRNKGNFPGRFSGRQFSNSRSEMNVSTLELGDSALYLCASSRGPLFGYTFGSGTRLTVV.

The V call is TRBV19, the J call TRBJ2-3; D is unresolved. The CDR3 sequence is 14 residues long. V was trimmed by 5 bases and J by 1 base, leaving 10 bases between them. The germline CDR1 and CDR2 sequences are LNHDA and SQIVND (reference sequence). The CDR3 spells CASSSRVGTDTQYF. The CDR3 region has the DNA TGTGCCAGTAGTTCTCGGGTTGGCACAGATACGCAGTATTTT.

The rearrangement links TRBV20-1 to TRBJ2-5, with D maybe TRBD2 (6 bases). Trimming left V 6 bases short and J 5 bases short, with 19 bases between. Germline V gene lookup returns CDR1 DFQATT and CDR2 SNEGSKA (reference sequence). The CDR3 extends over 14 amino acids. The CDR3 coding sequence is TGCAGTGCGGGACCGGGACTGGGGAGGGAGACCCAGTACTTC. Amino acids: CSAGPGLGRETQYF.

The J gene is TRBJ2-5, the V gene TRBV19; D is perhaps TRBD1 or TRBD2 (5 bases each). CDR1 and CDR2 from the germline V gene are LNHDA and SQIVND (reference sequence). V was cut by 5 bases and J by 3 bases, with 16 bases left in between. The CDR3 extends over 15 amino acids. The chain's CDR3 is CASSARDLPEETQYF. The CDR3 nucleotides read TGTGCCAGTAGTGCAAGGGACCTACCCGAAGAGACCCAGTACTTC.

This clonotype was found a few times. The chain employs TRBV20-1 and TRBJ2-7, with 11 bases lining up with TRBD2. CDR3 length equals 17 residues. V shed 0 bases and J 1 base; nucleotides not matched to a gene: 8. The germline CDR1 and CDR2 sequences are DFQATT and SNEGSKA (reference sequence). In DNA, the CDR3 is TGCAGTGCTAGAGATCGACTAGCGGGGCGGGCGTCCTACGAGCAGTACGTC. The encoded protein is CSARDRLAGRASYEQYV.

This clonotype was seen more than once but under ten times. This chain uses TRBV12-3 or TRBV12-4 with TRBJ1-5; 8 nucleotides match TRBD1. With V trimmed by 6 bases and J by 7 bases, 11 bases remained unmatched. This CDR3 comprises 15 residues. CDR3 region: CASSPTDRGGQPQHF. CDR3 DNA: TGTGCCAGCAGCCCGACCGACAGGGGAGGACAGCCCCAGCATTTT.

This clonotype was detected a few times. V gene TRBV24-1 combines with J gene TRBJ1-1, with 8 bases fitting TRBD1. Germline assignment: CDR1 KGHDR and CDR2 SFDVKD. CDR3 size: 16 residues. Losses at the gene ends were 9 bases for V and 0 bases for J; bases not matched to a gene: 11. CDR3 sequence (DNA): TGTGCCACCCTGGTCGGACAGGGTCCCATGAACACTGAAGCTTTCTTT. Its protein is CATLVGQGPMNTEAFF.

The chain is built from TRBV10-2 and TRBJ2-3; 9 bases fit TRBD2. The junction had 8 bases not matched to a gene; V was cut back by 8 bases and J by 2 bases. Germline CDR1 is WSHSY and CDR2 is SAAADI. The CDR3 is made up of 15 amino acids. The CDR3 bases are TGCGCCAGCTCCCTGACTAGCGGCTTCACAGATACGCAGTATTTT. Its protein product is CASSLTSGFTDTQYF.

This sequence joins TRBV18 and TRBJ1-1; possibly TRBD1 for D (6 bases). Germline V gene lookup returns CDR1 KGHSH and CDR2 LQKENI. The length of the CDR3 is 17 residues. V lost 5 bases to trimming and J lost 6 bases, with 25 bases between them. The CDR3 DNA follows: TGTGCCAGCTCAGACGCTGGAGGGCCGACCAGGGGTGCTGAAGCTTTCTTT. This translates into CASSDAGGPTRGAEAFF.

The chain recombines TRBV27 with TRBJ2-5; D might be TRBD2 (5 bases). Trimming removed 0 bases at V and 1 base at J, with 12 bases between. The CDR3 extends over 16 amino acids. From germline, CDR1 is MNHEY and CDR2 SMNVEV (reference sequence). CDR3 residues: CASSLSYRGSQETQYF. CDR3 DNA: TGTGCCAGCAGTTTATCGTACCGGGGTTCCCAAGAGACCCAGTACTTC.